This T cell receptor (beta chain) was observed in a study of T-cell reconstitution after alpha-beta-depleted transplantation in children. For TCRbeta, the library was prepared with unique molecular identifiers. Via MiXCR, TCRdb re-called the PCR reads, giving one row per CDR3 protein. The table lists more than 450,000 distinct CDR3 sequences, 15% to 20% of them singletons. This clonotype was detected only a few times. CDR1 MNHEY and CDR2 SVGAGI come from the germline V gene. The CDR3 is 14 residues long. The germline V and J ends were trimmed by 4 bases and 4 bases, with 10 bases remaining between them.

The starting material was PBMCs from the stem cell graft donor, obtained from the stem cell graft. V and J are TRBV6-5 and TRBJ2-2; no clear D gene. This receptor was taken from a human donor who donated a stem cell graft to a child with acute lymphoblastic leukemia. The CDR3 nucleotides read TGTGCCAGCAGTTCACGGTGGTCCACCGGGGAGCTGTTTTTT. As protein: CASSSRWSTGELFF.